Following are 21 T cell receptor beta chains from one sample sequenced in a study of patients and donors after allogeneic stem cell transplantation. In TCRdb, the RT-PCR reads were re-called with MiXCR into one record per CDR3 protein. In the table there are fewer than 75,000 distinct CDR3 sequences, approximately 26% of which are singletons. The specimen sequenced was blood, either unsorted or a sorted T cell fraction (not recorded which). The receptors here all came from a human donor who was either an allogeneic HSCT recipient or a stem cell or donor lymphocyte infusion donor (not recorded which). It is not recorded whose cells these are; they may come from a transplant donor.

The rearrangement uses TRBV7-9 and TRBJ1-5; tentatively, D is TRBD1 (5 bases). The germline V and J ends were trimmed by 0 bases and 6 bases, with 9 bases remaining between them. The CDR3 is made up of 14 amino acids. Germline CDR1 reads SEHNR; CDR2 reads FQNEAQ (reference sequence). The CDR3 DNA follows: TGTGCCAGCAGCTTAGCGGGGGATAGTCAGCCCCAGCATTTT. This translates into CASSLAGDSQPQHF.

This rearrangement joins TRBV6-2 or TRBV6-3 to TRBJ2-7; TRBD2 aligns across 11 bases. This CDR3 contains 20 residues. Germline CDR1 and CDR2: MNHEY and SVGEGT. The V gene end was trimmed by 2 bases and the J gene end by 0 bases; junction bases not matched to a gene: 15. The CDR3 here is CASSYRRSTGLAETSYEQYF. CDR3 DNA sequence: TGTGCCAGCAGTTACCGTCGGAGTACGGGACTAGCGGAAACCTCCTACGAGCAGTACTTC.

This rearrangement joins TRBV15 to TRBJ1-5; possible D gene TRBD1, 5 bases. The CDR3 covers 16 residues. V was shortened by 1 base and J by 1 base, with 11 bases between the two germline ends. Germline lookup yields CDR1 LNHNV and CDR2 YYDKDF (reference sequence). Here the CDR3 reads CATSRGEGLSNQPQHF. CDR3 in DNA: TGTGCCACCAGCAGAGGAGAGGGGTTGAGCAATCAGCCCCAGCATTTT.

This clonotype was found a few times. The chain has TRBV7-6 and TRBJ1-2; tentative D call: TRBD1 (6 bases). V lost 2 bases and J lost 5, with 12 bases in between. The CDR3 covers 14 residues. Germline V gene lookup returns CDR1 SGHVS and CDR2 FNYEAQ. The CDR3 bases are TGTGCCAGCAGCTTACCGGGACAAGGATATGGCTACACCTTC. Its protein product is CASSLPGQGYGYTF.

This chain links TRBV20-1 with TRBJ2-3, with D unclear. The germline gives CDR1 DFQATT, CDR2 SNEGSKA (reference sequence). The CDR3 loop spans 16 amino acids. V shed 0 bases and J shed 5 bases, with 18 bases lying between them. The CDR3 DNA sequence: TGCAGTGCTAGAGATTGGCCCGGAAGCGCTCAAGATACGCAGTATTTT. This sequence encodes CSARDWPGSAQDTQYF.

This clonotype was detected only a few times. The rearrangement joins TRBV10-3 to TRBJ1-1; TRBD1 agrees at 7 bases. The germline gives CDR1 ENHRY, CDR2 SYGVKD. J lost 0 bases, V lost 6 bases, and 1 base had no gene match. CDR3 length equals 13 residues. The CDR3 nucleotides read TGTGCCATCAGGACAGGGATGAACACTGAAGCTTTCTTT. The encoded protein is CAIRTGMNTEAFF.

The rearrangement joins TRBV12-3 or TRBV12-4 to TRBJ1-2; D is ambiguous. V was clipped by 3 bases and J by 4 bases, with 9 bases between them. The CDR3 contains 13 residues. The CDR3 is CASSFAAFYGYTF. The CDR3 bases are TGTGCCAGCAGTTTTGCAGCCTTCTATGGCTACACCTTC.

V usage is TRBV12-3 or TRBV12-4 and J usage is TRBJ2-2; 8 bases are shared with TRBD2. V dropped 3 bases and J dropped 6; count of bases not matched to a gene: 18. This CDR3 region has 19 residues. The CDR3 region has the DNA TGTGCCAGCAGTTTTTGGCGGGAGGTGATTTTGATGGTCGCCGGGGAGCTGTTTTTT. It is translated as CASSFWREVILMVAGELFF.

This clonotype was detected only a few times. The rearrangement joins TRBV5-1 to TRBJ2-5; weak D call: TRBD2 (5 bases). The CDR3 length is 14 residues. Trimming pared 2 bases from V and 5 bases from J, leaving 13 bases between. The germline gives CDR1 SGHRS, CDR2 YFSETQ. The CDR3 reads CASSLGSGRETQYF. CDR3 DNA: TGCGCCAGCAGCTTAGGCAGCGGTCGGGAGACCCAGTACTTC. The entire variable domain, with the rest obtained from reference TRBV5-1 and TRBJ2-5, is as follows: KAGVTQTPRYLIKTRGQQVTLSCSPISGHRSVSWYQQTPGQGLQFLFEYFSETQRNKGNFPGRFSGRQFSNSRSEMNVSTLELGDSALYLCASSLGSGRETQYFGPGTRLLVL.

This chain connects TRBV10-3 to TRBJ1-3; D may be TRBD1 (5 bases). The CDR3 extends over 19 amino acids. V lost 4 bases and J 0 bases, leaving 22 bases between the germline ends. Germline V CDR1 and CDR2: ENHRY, SYGVKD. This CDR3 is CAISVGEEAAKTSGNTIYF. The DNA of the CDR3 is TGTGCCATCAGTGTAGGGGAGGAAGCAGCTAAAACCTCTGGAAACACCATATATTTT.

The J gene is TRBJ2-1, the V gene TRBV28, with D hard to call. Trimming left V 4 bases short and J 0 bases short, with 10 bases between. The CDR3 covers 15 residues. The V gene's germline CDR1 is MDHEN and CDR2 SYDVKM. The CDR3 loop is CASSSRLTSYNEQFF. The CDR3 DNA reads TGTGCCAGCAGTTCTAGGCTTACCTCCTACAATGAGCAGTTCTTC.

This sequence joins TRBV10-3 and TRBJ2-1; no definite D call. Per germline, CDR1 ENHRY and CDR2 SYGVKD. Trimming removed 0 bases at V and 9 bases at J, with 12 bases between. This CDR3 spans 14 amino acids. CDR3 bases: TGTGCCATCAGTGAGTCGACGGCAGCCAGTGAGCAGTTCTTC. This codes for CAISESTAASEQFF.

V usage is TRBV25-1 and J usage is TRBJ2-1; D remains ambiguous. V shed 4 bases and J shed 6 bases, with 7 bases lying between them. Germline V gives CDR1 MGHDK, CDR2 SYGVNS. This CDR3 region has 12 residues. Here the CDR3 reads CASSADVNEQFF. The CDR3 nucleotides are TGTGCCAGCAGTGCCGATGTCAATGAGCAGTTCTTC.

The chain couples TRBV29-1 to TRBJ1-2, with a possible D match to TRBD1 (6 bases). The V gene's germline CDR1 is SQVTM and CDR2 ANQGSEA. V gave up 5 bases and J gave up 8 bases, with 12 bases separating them. This CDR3 is built from 11 residues. The CDR3 nucleotides are TGCAGCGTTTTACAGGGTTTCGGCTACACCTTC. Translated, it gives CSVLQGFGYTF.

V usage is TRBV7-2 and J usage is TRBJ1-6; D remains unclear. V was trimmed by 2 bases and J by 10 bases, leaving 12 bases between them. Germline CDR1 is SGHTA and CDR2 is FQGNSA. The CDR3 extends over 14 amino acids. The CDR3: CASSLQSTKSPLHF. The CDR3 DNA is TGTGCCAGCAGCTTACAGTCGACAAAGTCACCCCTCCACTTT.

The genes are TRBV5-6 and TRBJ2-7; 7 nucleotides agree with TRBD1. CDR3 length: 16 amino acids. V lost 6 bases, J lost 4 bases, and 16 bases stayed unmatched. The germline CDR1 and CDR2 sequences are SGHDT and YYEEEE. In DNA, the CDR3 is TGTGCCAGCAACCTTGACGGGAAGGGGGCGCGGTACGAGCAGTACTTC. Translated: CASNLDGKGARYEQYF.

The chain recombines TRBV27 with TRBJ2-7; possible D gene TRBD2, 5 bases. The germline CDR1 and CDR2 sequences are MNHEY and SMNVEV (reference sequence). This CDR3 is built from 12 residues. V lost 5 bases and J 8 bases, leaving 13 bases between the germline ends. Written as DNA, the CDR3 is TGTGCCAGCAGTAAGTTTCTCGGGAAGCAGTACTTC. It specifies CASSKFLGKQYF.

This clonotype showed up just a few times. This rearrangement joins TRBV5-5 to TRBJ2-4; D gene unclear. Trimming cost V 4 bases and J 5 bases, with 10 bases left between them. The CDR3 totals 13 residues. From germline, CDR1 is SGHKS and CDR2 YYEKEE (reference sequence). The CDR3 loop reads CASSLGSENIQYF. CDR3 bases: TGTGCCAGCAGCCTGGGCTCAGAAAACATTCAGTACTTC.

In this sample, this clonotype turned up a few times. This chain uses TRBV9 with TRBJ1-3; D call uncertain. Between the trimmed V and J ends, which lost 0 bases and 0 bases, there was a span of 4 bases. Germline lookup yields CDR1 SGDLS and CDR2 YYNGEE. CDR3 length: 14 residues. Written as DNA, the CDR3 is TGTGCCAGCAGCGTAGGGGACTCTGGAAACACCATATATTTT. This codes for CASSVGDSGNTIYF.

V is TRBV6-5 and J is TRBJ1-1; no firm D call. CDR3 length: 13 amino acids. The V and J ends lost 6 bases and 4 bases respectively, with 12 bases between them. Germline assignment: CDR1 MNHEY and CDR2 SVGAGI. For the CDR3, the DNA is TGTGCCAGCAGGACGGCAGGTCCCACTGAAGCTTTCTTT. It specifies CASRTAGPTEAFF.

The chain joins TRBV6-2 or TRBV6-3 to TRBJ2-7; D not resolved. Germline-derived CDR1 and CDR2 are MNHEY and SVGEGT. The CDR3 covers 11 residues. The V gene lost 3 bases and the J gene lost 2 bases, with 2 bases spanning the gap. The CDR3 here is CASSYAYEQYF. The DNA of the CDR3 is TGTGCCAGCAGTTATGCCTACGAGCAGTACTTC.